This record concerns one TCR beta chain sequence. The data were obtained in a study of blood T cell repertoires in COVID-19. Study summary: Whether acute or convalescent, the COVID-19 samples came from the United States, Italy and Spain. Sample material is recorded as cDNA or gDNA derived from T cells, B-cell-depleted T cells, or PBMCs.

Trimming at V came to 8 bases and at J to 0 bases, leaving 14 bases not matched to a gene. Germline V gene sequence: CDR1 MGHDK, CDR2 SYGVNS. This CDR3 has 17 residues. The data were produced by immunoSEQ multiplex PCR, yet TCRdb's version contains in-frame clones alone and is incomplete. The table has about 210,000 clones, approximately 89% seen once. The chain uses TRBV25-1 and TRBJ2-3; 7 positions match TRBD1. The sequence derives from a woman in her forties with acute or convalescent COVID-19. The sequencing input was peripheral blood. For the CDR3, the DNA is TGTGCCAGCCGAGGGGGACAGATCACCTCTAGCACAGATACGCAGTATTTT. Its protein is CASRGGQITSSTDTQYF.